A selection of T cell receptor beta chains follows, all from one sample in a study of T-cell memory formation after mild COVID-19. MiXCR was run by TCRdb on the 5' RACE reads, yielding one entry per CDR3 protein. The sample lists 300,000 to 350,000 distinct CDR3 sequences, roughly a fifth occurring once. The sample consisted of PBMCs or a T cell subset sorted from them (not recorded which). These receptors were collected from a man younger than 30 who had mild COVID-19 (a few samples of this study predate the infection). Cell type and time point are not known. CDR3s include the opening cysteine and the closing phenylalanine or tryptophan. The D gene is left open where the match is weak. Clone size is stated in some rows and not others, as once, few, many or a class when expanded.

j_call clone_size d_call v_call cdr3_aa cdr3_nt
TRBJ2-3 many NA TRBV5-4 CASSLASTHTDTQYF TGTGCCAGCAGCTTGGCGTCTACCCACACAGATACGCAGTATTTT
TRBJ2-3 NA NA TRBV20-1 CSARDHLGGRGDTQYF TGCAGTGCTAGAGACCATTTGGGGGGGCGCGGAGATACGCAGTATTTT
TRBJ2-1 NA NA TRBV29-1 CSARPKGLSDNEQFF TGCAGCGCGCGTCCGAAAGGGTTGAGCGACAATGAGCAGTTCTTC
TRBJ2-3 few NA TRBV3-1 CASRRPGDTQYF TGTGCCAGCAGGCGACCGGGGGATACGCAGTATTTT
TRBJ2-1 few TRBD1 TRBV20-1 CSARSDRELYNEQFF TGCAGTGCTAGATCTGACAGGGAACTTTACAATGAGCAGTTCTTC
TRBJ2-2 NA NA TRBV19 CASGSFSGELFF TGTGCCAGTGGAAGTTTTTCCGGGGAGCTGTTTTTT
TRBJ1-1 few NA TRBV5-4 CASSLGGHPARDEAFF TGTGCCAGCAGCTTGGGCGGACACCCAGCTAGAGACGAAGCTTTCTTT
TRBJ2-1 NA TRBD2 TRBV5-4 CASSQTSGTIYNEQFF TGTGCCAGCAGCCAAACTTCCGGGACTATATACAATGAGCAGTTCTTC
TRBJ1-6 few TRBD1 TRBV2 CASSSGTARNSPLHF TGTGCCAGCAGTTCCGGGACAGCAAGGAATTCACCCCTCCACTTT
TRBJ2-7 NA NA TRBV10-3 CAISAGLQNSYEQYF TGTGCCATCAGTGCTGGGCTTCAAAACTCCTACGAGCAGTACTTC
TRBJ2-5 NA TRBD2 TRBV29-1 CSVDPRGVGETQYF TGCAGCGTTGATCCCCGGGGGGTCGGGGAGACCCAGTACTTC
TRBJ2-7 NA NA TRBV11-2 CASSFVWDGSYEQYF TGTGCCAGCAGCTTCGTTTGGGACGGTTCCTACGAGCAGTACTTC
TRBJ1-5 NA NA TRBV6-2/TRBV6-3 CASSYSRGRGQPQHF TGTGCCAGCAGTTACTCGAGAGGTAGGGGTCAGCCCCAGCATTTT
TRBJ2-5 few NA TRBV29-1 CSSRVGSGETQYF TGCAGCTCCCGGGTTGGGTCTGGAGAGACCCAGTACTTC
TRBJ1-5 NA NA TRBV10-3 CAISESNWRGKGNQPQHF TGTGCCATCAGTGAGTCGAATTGGAGGGGGAAAGGCAATCAGCCCCAGCATTTT
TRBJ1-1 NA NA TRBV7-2 CASSSRPVGATEAFF TGTGCCAGCAGCTCCCGTCCCGTTGGGGCCACTGAAGCTTTCTTT
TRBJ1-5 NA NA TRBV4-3 CASSQDRFSNQPQHF TGCGCCAGCAGCCAAGATAGGTTCAGCAATCAGCCCCAGCATTTT
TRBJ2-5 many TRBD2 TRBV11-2 CASSSDGGGLGIETQYF TGTGCCAGCAGTTCAGATGGCGGGGGGCTTGGGATCGAGACCCAGTACTTC
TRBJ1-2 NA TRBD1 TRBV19 CASRIGDRTNYGYTF TGTGCCAGCCGAATAGGGGACAGGACTAACTATGGCTACACCTTC
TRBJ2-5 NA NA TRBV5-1 CASSFGASLETQYF TGCGCCAGCAGCTTCGGTGCTAGTTTGGAGACCCAGTACTTC
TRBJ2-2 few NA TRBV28 CATQTAQQGSGELFF TGTGCCACCCAAACCGCCCAACAGGGCAGCGGGGAGCTGTTTTTT
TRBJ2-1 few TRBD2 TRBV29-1 CSVRTSGRINEQFF TGCAGCGTGAGGACTAGCGGCCGTATCAATGAGCAGTTCTTC
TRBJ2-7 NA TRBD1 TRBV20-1 CSASRTGVYEQYF TGCAGTGCTAGCCGGACAGGGGTGTACGAGCAGTACTTC
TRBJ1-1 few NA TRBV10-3 CAISDRGGAVTEAFF TGTGCCATCAGTGACCGGGGGGGCGCGGTAACTGAAGCTTTCTTT
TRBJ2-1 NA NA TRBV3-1 CASSPGLRHQFF TGTGCCAGCAGCCCCGGTTTGCGTCATCAGTTCTTC
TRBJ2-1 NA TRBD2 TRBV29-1 CSASGSEQFF TGCAGCGCTAGCGGGTCCGAGCAGTTCTTC
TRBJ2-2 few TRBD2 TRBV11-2 CASSLRLAGGLSGELFF TGTGCCAGCAGCTTAAGGCTAGCGGGGGGCCTGAGCGGGGAGCTGTTTTTT
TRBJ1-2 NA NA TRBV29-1 CSVEAAGRDGYTF TGCAGCGTTGAGGCGGCAGGACGGGATGGCTACACCTTC
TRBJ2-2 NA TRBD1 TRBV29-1 CSVEDHRGTTGELFF TGCAGCGTTGAAGATCACAGGGGGACCACCGGGGAGCTGTTTTTT
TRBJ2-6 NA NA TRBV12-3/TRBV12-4 CASSFGSTSGYSGANVLTF TGTGCCAGCAGTTTTGGCTCGACAAGCGGCTACTCTGGGGCCAACGTCCTGACTTTC
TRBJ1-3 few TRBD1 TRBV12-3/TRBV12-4 CASSLRGQRNTIYF TGTGCCAGCAGTTTAAGGGGACAGAGAAACACCATATATTTT
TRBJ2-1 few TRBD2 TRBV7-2 CASSPVAGFNEQFF TGTGCCAGCAGTCCGGTAGCGGGGTTCAATGAGCAGTTCTTC
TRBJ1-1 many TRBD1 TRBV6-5 CASSYRTGGGTEAFF TGTGCCAGCAGTTACCGGACAGGGGGCGGCACTGAAGCTTTCTTT
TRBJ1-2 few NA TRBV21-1 CASSKVQGEGYGYTF TGTGCCAGCAGCAAAGTGCAGGGGGAGGGCTATGGCTACACCTTC
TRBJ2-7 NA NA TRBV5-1 CASSSSASYEQYF TGCGCCAGCAGCAGCTCAGCCTCCTACGAGCAGTACTTC
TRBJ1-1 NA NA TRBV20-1 CSAPRNTEAFF TGCAGTGCTCCCAGGAACACTGAAGCTTTCTTT
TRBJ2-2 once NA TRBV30 CAWSVLMAPGELFF TGTGCCTGGAGTGTCTTAATGGCTCCCGGGGAGCTGTTTTTT
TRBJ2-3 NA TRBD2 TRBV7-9 CASSLLAGLSDTQYF TGTGCCAGCAGCTTACTAGCGGGGCTATCAGATACGCAGTATTTT
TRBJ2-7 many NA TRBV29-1 CSVDVRAYEQYF TGCAGCGTTGACGTCCGGGCCTACGAGCAGTACTTC
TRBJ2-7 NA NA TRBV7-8 CASSPPARGRYEQYF TGTGCCAGCAGCCCCCCGGCCCGGGGCCGGTACGAGCAGTACTTC
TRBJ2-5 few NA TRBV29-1 CSALPAGRETQYF TGCAGCGCCCTCCCGGCGGGGCGCGAGACCCAGTACTTC
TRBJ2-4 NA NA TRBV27 CASSSPRVGKNIQYF TGTGCCAGCAGTTCCCCCAGGGTGGGCAAAAACATTCAGTACTTC
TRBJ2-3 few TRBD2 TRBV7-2 CASSPALAVGQDTQYF TGTGCCAGCAGCCCCGCCCTAGCGGTGGGGCAAGATACGCAGTATTTT
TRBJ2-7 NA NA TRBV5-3 CARSLAPGQIPGEQYF TGTGCCAGAAGCTTGGCCCCCGGACAAATTCCTGGCGAGCAGTACTTC
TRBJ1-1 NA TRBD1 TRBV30 CAWIPRGLSTEAFF TGTGCCTGGATTCCCAGGGGGCTGAGCACTGAAGCTTTCTTT
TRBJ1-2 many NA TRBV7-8 CASSPRRGANYGYTF TGTGCCAGCAGCCCTCGGAGGGGAGCTAACTATGGCTACACCTTC
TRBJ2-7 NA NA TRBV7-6 CASSLLSRASDEQYF TGTGCCAGCAGCTTACTATCGAGGGCCTCCGACGAGCAGTACTTC
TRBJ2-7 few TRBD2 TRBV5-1 CASSPFLWTSGGHSYEQYF TGCGCCAGCAGCCCCTTTCTCTGGACTAGCGGGGGCCATTCCTACGAGCAGTACTTC
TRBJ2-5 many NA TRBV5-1 CASSLGEETQYF TGCGCCAGCAGCTTGGGGGAAGAGACCCAGTACTTC